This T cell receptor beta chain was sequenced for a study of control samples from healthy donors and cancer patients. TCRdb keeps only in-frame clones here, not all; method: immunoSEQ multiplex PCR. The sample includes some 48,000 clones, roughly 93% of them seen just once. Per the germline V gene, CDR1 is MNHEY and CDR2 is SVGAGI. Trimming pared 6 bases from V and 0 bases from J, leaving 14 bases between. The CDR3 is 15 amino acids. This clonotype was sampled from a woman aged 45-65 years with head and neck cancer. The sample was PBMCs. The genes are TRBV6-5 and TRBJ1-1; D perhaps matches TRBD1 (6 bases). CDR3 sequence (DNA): TGTGCCAGCAGCCGCCACAGGGAACTGAACACTGAAGCTTTCTTT. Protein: CASSRHRELNTEAFF.